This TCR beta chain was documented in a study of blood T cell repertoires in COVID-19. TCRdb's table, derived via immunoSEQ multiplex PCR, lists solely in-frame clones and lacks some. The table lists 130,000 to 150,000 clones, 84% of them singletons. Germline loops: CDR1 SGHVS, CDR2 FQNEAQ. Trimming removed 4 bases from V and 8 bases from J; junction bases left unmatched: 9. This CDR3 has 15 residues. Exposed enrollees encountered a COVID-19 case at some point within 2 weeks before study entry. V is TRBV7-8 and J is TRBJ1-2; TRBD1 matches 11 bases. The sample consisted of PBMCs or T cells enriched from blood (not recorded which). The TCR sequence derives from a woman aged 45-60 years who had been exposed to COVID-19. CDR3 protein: CASSWGQGGPAGYTF. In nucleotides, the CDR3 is TGTGCCAGCAGCTGGGGACAGGGGGGACCGGCGGGCTACACCTTC.